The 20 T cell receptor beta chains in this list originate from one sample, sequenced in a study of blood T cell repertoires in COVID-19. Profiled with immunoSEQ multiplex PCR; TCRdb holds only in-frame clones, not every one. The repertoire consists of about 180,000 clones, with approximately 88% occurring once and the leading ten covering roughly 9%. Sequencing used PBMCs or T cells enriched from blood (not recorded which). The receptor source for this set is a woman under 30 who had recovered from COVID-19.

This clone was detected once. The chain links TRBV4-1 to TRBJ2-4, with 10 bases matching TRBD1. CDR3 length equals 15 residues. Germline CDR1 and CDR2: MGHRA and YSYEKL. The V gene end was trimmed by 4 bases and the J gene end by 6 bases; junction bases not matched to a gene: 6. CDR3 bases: TGCGCCAGCAGCCTAGAAGGACAGGGGGGAAACATTCAGTACTTC. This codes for CASSLEGQGGNIQYF.

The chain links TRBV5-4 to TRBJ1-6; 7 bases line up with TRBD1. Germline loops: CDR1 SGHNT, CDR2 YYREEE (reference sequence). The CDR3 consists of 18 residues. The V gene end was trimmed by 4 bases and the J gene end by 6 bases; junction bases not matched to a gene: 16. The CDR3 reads CASSENRDSGLINSPLHF. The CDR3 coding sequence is TGTGCCAGCAGCGAAAACCGGGACAGCGGCTTAATTAATTCACCCCTCCACTTT.

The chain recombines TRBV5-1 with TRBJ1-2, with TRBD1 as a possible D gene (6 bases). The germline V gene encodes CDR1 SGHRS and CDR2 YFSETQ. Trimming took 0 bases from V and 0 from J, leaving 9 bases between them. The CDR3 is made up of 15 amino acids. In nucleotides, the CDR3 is TGCGCCAGCAGCTTGGCACAGGGAACTAACTATGGCTACACCTTC. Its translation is CASSLAQGTNYGYTF. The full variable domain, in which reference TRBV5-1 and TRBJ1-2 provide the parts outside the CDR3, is KAGVTQTPRYLIKTRGQQVTLSCSPISGHRSVSWYQQTPGQGLQFLFEYFSETQRNKGNFPGRFSGRQFSNSRSEMNVSTLELGDSALYLCASSLAQGTNYGYTFGSGTRLTVV.

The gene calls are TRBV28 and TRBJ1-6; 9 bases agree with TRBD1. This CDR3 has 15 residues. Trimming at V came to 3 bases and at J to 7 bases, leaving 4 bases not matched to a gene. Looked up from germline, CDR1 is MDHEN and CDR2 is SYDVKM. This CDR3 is CASSFRDRANSPLHF. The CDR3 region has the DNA TGTGCCAGCAGTTTCAGGGACAGGGCCAATTCACCCCTCCACTTT. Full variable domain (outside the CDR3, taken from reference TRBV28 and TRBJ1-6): DVKVTQSSRYLVKRTGEKVFLECVQDMDHENMFWYRQDPGLGLRLIYFSYDVKMKEKGDIPEGYSVSREKKERFSLILESASTNQTSMYLCASSFRDRANSPLHFGNGTRLTVT.

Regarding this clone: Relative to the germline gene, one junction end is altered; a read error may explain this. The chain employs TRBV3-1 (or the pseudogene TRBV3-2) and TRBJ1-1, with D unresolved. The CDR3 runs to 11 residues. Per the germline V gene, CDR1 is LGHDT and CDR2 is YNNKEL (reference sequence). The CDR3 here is CASSQETEAFF. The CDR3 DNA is TGTGCCAGCAGCCAAGAGACTGAGGCTTTCTTT.

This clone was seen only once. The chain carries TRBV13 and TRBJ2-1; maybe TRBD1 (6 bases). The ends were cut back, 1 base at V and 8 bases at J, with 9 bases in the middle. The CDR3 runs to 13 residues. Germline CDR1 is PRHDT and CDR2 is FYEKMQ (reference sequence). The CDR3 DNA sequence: TGTGCCAGCAGCTTAGCAGGGGTACATGAGCAGTTCTTC. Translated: CASSLAGVHEQFF.

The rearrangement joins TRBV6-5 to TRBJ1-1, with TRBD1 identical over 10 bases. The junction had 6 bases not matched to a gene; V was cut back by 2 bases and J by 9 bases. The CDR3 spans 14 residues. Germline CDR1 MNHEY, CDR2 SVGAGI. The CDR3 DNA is TGTGCCAGCAGTTACCGGGGGACAGGGGAAAAAGCTTTCTTT. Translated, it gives CASSYRGTGEKAFF.

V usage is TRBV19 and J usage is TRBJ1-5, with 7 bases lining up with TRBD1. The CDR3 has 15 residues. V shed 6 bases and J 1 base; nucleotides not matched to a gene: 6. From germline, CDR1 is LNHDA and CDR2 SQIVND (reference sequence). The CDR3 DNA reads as TGTGCCAGTAGCAAGGACAGGTACAGCAATCAGCCCCAGCATTTT. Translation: CASSKDRYSNQPQHF.

The CDR3 DNA reads as TGTGCCAGCAGTTCGCCCTCTTACGGCCGAGGTACGCAGTATTTT. As protein: CASSSPSYGRGTQYF. This rearrangement joins TRBV28 to TRBJ2-3; no clear D gene. Trimming removed 4 bases from V and 8 bases from J, with 19 bases in between. Germline V CDR1 and CDR2: MDHEN, SYDVKM. The CDR3 runs 15 residues.

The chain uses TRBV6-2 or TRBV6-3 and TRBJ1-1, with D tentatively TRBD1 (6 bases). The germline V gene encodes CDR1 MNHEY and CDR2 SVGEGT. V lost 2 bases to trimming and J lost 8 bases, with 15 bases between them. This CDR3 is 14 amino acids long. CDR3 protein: CASSYQGYSKEAFF. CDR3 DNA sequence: TGTGCCAGCAGTTACCAGGGGTACTCAAAAGAAGCTTTCTTT.

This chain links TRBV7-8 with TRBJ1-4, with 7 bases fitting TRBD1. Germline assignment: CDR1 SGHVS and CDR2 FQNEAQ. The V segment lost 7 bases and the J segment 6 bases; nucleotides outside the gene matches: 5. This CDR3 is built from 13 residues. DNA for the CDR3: TGTGCCAGCACCGACAGGGCTGATGAAAAACTGTTTTTT. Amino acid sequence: CASTDRADEKLFF.

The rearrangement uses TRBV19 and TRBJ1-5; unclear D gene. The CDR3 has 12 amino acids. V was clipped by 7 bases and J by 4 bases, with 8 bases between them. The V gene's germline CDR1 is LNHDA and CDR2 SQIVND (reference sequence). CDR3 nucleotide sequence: TGTGCCAGTATATCCCTGAATCAGCCCCAGCATTTT. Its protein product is CASISLNQPQHF.

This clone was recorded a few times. In nucleotides, the CDR3 is TGCGCCAGCAGCACCCAGGGAGGTGGCACTGAAGCTTTCTTT. This gives the protein CASSTQGGGTEAFF. This chain joins TRBV5-1 and TRBJ1-1; D may be TRBD1 (5 bases). The V end lost 4 bases, the J end lost 4 bases, and 14 bases lay between the germline ends. The CDR3 sequence is 14 residues long. Germline values: CDR1 SGHRS, CDR2 YFSETQ.

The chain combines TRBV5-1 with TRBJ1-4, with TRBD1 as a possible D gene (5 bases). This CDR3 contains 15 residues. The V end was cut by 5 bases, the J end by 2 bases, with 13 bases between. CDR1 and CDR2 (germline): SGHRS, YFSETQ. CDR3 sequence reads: CASRIRGATNEKLFF. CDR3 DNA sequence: TGCGCCAGCAGGATAAGGGGTGCCACTAATGAAAAACTGTTTTTT. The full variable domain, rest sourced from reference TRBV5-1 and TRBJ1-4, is KAGVTQTPRYLIKTRGQQVTLSCSPISGHRSVSWYQQTPGQGLQFLFEYFSETQRNKGNFPGRFSGRQFSNSRSEMNVSTLELGDSALYLCASRIRGATNEKLFFGSGTQLSVL.

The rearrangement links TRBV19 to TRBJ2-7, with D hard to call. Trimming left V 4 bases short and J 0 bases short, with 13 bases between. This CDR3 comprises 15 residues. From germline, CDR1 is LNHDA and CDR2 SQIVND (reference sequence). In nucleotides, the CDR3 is TGTGCCAGTAGTAGAGATCATAGCTACTCCTACGAGCAGTACTTC. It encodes CASSRDHSYSYEQYF.

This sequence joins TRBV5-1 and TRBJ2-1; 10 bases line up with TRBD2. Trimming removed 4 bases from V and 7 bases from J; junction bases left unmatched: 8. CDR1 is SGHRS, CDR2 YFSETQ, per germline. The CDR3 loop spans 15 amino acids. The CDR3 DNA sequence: TGCGCCAGCAGCCTAGCCGGGACTAGCGCAAATGAGCAGTTCTTC. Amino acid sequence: CASSLAGTSANEQFF. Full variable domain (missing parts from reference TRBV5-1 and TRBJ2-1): KAGVTQTPRYLIKTRGQQVTLSCSPISGHRSVSWYQQTPGQGLQFLFEYFSETQRNKGNFPGRFSGRQFSNSRSEMNVSTLELGDSALYLCASSLAGTSANEQFFGPGTRLTVL.

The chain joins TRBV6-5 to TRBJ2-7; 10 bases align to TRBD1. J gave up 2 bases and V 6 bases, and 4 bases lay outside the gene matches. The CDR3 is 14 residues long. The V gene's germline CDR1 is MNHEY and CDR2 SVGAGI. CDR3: CASSQGQGTYEQYF. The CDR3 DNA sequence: TGTGCCAGCAGCCAGGGACAGGGGACCTACGAGCAGTACTTC.

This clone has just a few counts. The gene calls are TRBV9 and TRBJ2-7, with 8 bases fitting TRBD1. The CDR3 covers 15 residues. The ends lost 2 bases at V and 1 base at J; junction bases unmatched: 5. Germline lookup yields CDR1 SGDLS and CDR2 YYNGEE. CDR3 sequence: CASSVGQVASYEQYF. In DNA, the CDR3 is TGTGCCAGCAGCGTGGGACAGGTCGCGTCCTACGAGCAGTACTTC.

The CDR3 sequence: CASSLLQGAGANVLTF. The CDR3 DNA reads TGTGCCAGCAGCTTATTGCAGGGGGCTGGGGCCAACGTCCTGACTTTC. V gene TRBV7-9 combines with J gene TRBJ2-6; 7 positions agree with TRBD1. This CDR3 is built from 16 residues. The V gene end was trimmed by 2 bases and the J gene end by 2 bases; junction bases not matched to a gene: 3. Germline CDR1 is SEHNR and CDR2 is FQNEAQ (reference sequence).

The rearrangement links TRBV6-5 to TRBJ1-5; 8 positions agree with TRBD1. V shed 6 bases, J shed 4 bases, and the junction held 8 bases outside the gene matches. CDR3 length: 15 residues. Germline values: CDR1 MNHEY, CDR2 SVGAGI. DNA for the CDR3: TGTGCCAGCAGCGTTCAGGGGGCAGGTAATCAGCCCCAGCATTTT. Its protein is CASSVQGAGNQPQHF.